A selection of T cell receptor beta chains follows, all from one sample in a study of graft-versus-host responses after intestinal transplantation. Their target antigens are unknown. The data were produced by immunoSEQ multiplex PCR, yet TCRdb's version contains in-frame clones alone and is incomplete. Among about 59,000 clones listed, almost 95% were seen once. The sequencing used unstimulated CD4+ T cells sorted from spleen or lymph node cells, collected before transplant. These receptor sequences come from a human donor who was the organ donor for an intestinal transplant. The CDR3 runs from the conserved cysteine through the conserved F or W. Each record gives: CDR3 protein, J gene, V gene.

CASSSQISGNTIYF,TRBJ1-3,TRBV25-1
CASSPWDLTNEKLFF,TRBJ1-4,TRBV5-5
CASSRREVAGETQYF,TRBJ2-5,TRBV13
CASSPFSGGPGNEQFF,TRBJ2-1,TRBV18
CSVVLYSETQYF,TRBJ2-5,TRBV29-1
CASSADRMNTEAFF,TRBJ1-1,TRBV10-2
CASSQEGGGRETQYF,TRBJ2-5,TRBV4-1
CASRPRTNSDTQYF,TRBJ2-3,TRBV2
CASSEFSGGLTYEQYF,TRBJ2-7,TRBV4-2
CASSYRGGGVYYEQYF,TRBJ2-7,TRBV6-5
CASSNRGRSNQPQHF,TRBJ1-5,TRBV2
CASSGGRAYEQYF,TRBJ2-7,TRBV2
CASSGQAINEKLFF,TRBJ1-4,TRBV4-1
CASSQRLGETQYF,TRBJ2-5,TRBV4-2
CSVTGLKSNYGYTF,TRBJ1-2,TRBV29-1
CASSLRGMGGEEQFF,TRBJ2-1,TRBV7-2
CASSPRGTSPGYEQYF,TRBJ2-7,TRBV27
CASSLPGQGYGYTF,TRBJ1-2,TRBV5-4
CASSEAEGQAFYEQYF,TRBJ2-7,TRBV6-1
CASSPPGRTSGVTDTQYF,TRBJ2-3,TRBV18
CASSSRDSYGYTF,TRBJ1-2,TRBV5-1
CASSIPGGRDTQYF,TRBJ2-3,TRBV5-1
CASSPLDRTNSPLHF,TRBJ1-6,TRBV18
CASSPRTDSNQPQHF,TRBJ1-5,TRBV18
CASSLVRTDTQYF,TRBJ2-3,TRBV5-6
CASGHIRGKLFF,TRBJ1-4,TRBV25-1
CASSYSGANYGYTF,TRBJ1-2,TRBV6-5
CASSATQGSTYNEQFF,TRBJ2-1,TRBV5-1
CASSSELTSTYNEQFF,TRBJ2-1,TRBV5-1
CASSAPGKTDTQYF,TRBJ2-3,TRBV9
CASSVQIQETQYF,TRBJ2-5,TRBV9
CASSQEGQHQETQYF,TRBJ2-5,TRBV4-2
CASSSRSTYEQYF,TRBJ2-7,TRBV5-1
CATSRGTGANEQYF,TRBJ2-7,TRBV15
CASSLEAGETMKQFF,TRBJ2-1,TRBV7-8
CATSRVAGGLGTGTQYF,TRBJ2-3,TRBV15
CASSIQKNTEAFF,TRBJ1-1,TRBV19
CASPPKRGASYEQYF,TRBJ2-7,TRBV11-3
CASSASVDGNTIYF,TRBJ1-3,TRBV6-1
CASSQGGGQGGIYGYTF,TRBJ1-2,TRBV4-3
CASRETAEAFF,TRBJ1-1,TRBV7-9
CASSQEGWYVARFNTVSYEQYF,TRBJ2-7,TRBV4-1
CASSDGTGNQPQHF,TRBJ1-5,TRBV6-5
CASRTGFEKLFF,TRBJ1-4,TRBV6-4
CASSLWKQGLSYEQYF,.,TRBV7-9
CASSWSNYGYTF,TRBJ1-2,TRBV7-2
CASSLGTSKETQYF,TRBJ2-5,TRBV7-2
CASFRVGEKLFF,TRBJ1-4,TRBV6-1
CASSFAGGDRNQYF,TRBJ2-5,TRBV5-4
CSGNDRGAQETQYF,TRBJ2-5,TRBV29-1
CASSTNRGYQIETQYF,TRBJ2-5,TRBV19
CASSPQGTGVFREQYF,TRBJ2-7,TRBV4-2
CASRTTGMANTIYF,TRBJ1-3,TRBV6-5
CASSERGRGRTNEKLFF,TRBJ1-4,TRBV6-1
CASSLAGTGLVNEQYF,TRBJ2-7,TRBV7-9